This T cell receptor beta chain comes out of a study of T-cell memory formation after mild COVID-19. After 5'RACE with constant-segment primers, TCR alpha and TCR beta cDNA libraries carrying sample barcodes and UMIs were obtained. Each CDR3 protein is one row after TCRdb ran MiXCR on the 5' RACE reads. This sample has hundreds of thousands of distinct CDR3 sequences, with roughly 21% found just once. Note on this clonotype: The antigen is unknown.

The study's findings and limits: Whether day 37 second-wave clones are SARS-CoV-2-specific was not confirmed. Clones that contracted clustered mainly in CM and EM if CD4+ and in EMRA if CD8+. The finding that pre-infection memory included some responding clones suggested that cross-reactive memory joined.

The TCR was taken from an adult woman who had mild COVID-19 (a few samples of this study predate the infection). Cell type and time point are not known. The sequenced sample was PBMCs or a T cell subset sorted from them (not recorded which).

CDR3 nucleotides: TGCAGCGTGGAGGGGTTGACGGACTTAGATAGCTCCTACAATGAGCAGTTCTTC. Residues: CSVEGLTDLDSSYNEQFF. The J gene is TRBJ2-1, the V gene TRBV29-1; TRBD2 might be the D (6 bases). The CDR3 spans 18 residues. The V gene's germline CDR1 is SQVTM and CDR2 ANQGSEA. Trimming cost V 6 bases and J 0 bases, with 24 bases left between them.